This T cell receptor beta chain was recovered during a study of blood T cell repertoires in COVID-19 (dated by TCRdb to about 2020). In terms of the full investigation: Collaborator samples came from the United States, Italy and Spain and covered acute and convalescent phases of COVID-19. The samples were drawn from two sources: the first 160 participants of the ongoing ImmuneRACE study, and 1,000 to 1,500 subjects contributed by 6 global collaborators. The repertoires were released in a freely available public database intended as a resource for research on the immune response to SARS-CoV-2. A de-identified subject ID, COVID-19 status, age in years and sex were almost always included in the sample metadata. The material from the prospective study consisted of cDNA or gDNA derived from T cells, B-cell-depleted T cells, or PBMCs. The dataset comprised deeply sampled blood TCRbeta repertoires from subjects exposed to, actively infected with, or recovered from COVID-19. HLA class I and class II types, where available, came from metadata supplied by the sample provider rather than from assay-based typing.

One collaborating source in Seattle enrolled patients while the patients were actively infected and followed the patients over time throughout the course of disease. The collaborating institutions used their own protocols to collect whole blood in K2EDTA tubes. Collaborator samples were shipped for TCRbeta analysis as frozen whole blood, isolated PBMCs, or DNA extracted from either sample type. The germline V gene specifies MDHEN as CDR1 and SYDVKM as CDR2. The CDR3 spans 14 residues, from the cysteine through the phenylalanine. Left in the record is the CDR3 DNA by itself, 42 bases read in frame from the first base. V lost 2 bases and J lost 5 bases, and the count of bases not matched to a germline gene is 4. Points on this clone: The clone's antigen remains unknown. There are no base qualities to consult, and no much larger clone falls within one base.

The immunoSEQ Assay, a bias-controlled multiplex PCR, was used to amplify TCRbeta CDR3 regions from genomic DNA. Regarding the original processing steps: The number of nucleated cells in each sample was estimated from the amplification of reference gene primers within the assay. Sequence reads were collapsed and filtered to measure the absolute abundance of every unique TCRbeta CDR3 rearrangement. Productive Simpson clonality was computed per sample as the square root of Simpson's diversity index over productive rearrangements. TCRdb re-hosts the immuneACCESS table, in-frame sequences only. Its copies lack some clones; in the studies checked, an unresolved V gene accounts for under half of them, and the cause for the rest is not known. The V and J calls and clone size are taken from that table; D and trimming were inferred from the DNA. Recorded for this sample are about 38,000 clones; around 70% of them occurred a single time. Together, the top ten hold roughly 10% of the sample.

Here is what the overall study found, with its caveats: How much clinical and demographic metadata was included differed by source and by participant, and the metadata was provided uncurated.

The source is a man in his 70s with COVID-19, enrolled during active disease. Input material: peripheral blood. This sequence uses TRBV28 and TRBJ1-2; TRBD1 fits 8 bases in the junction. Here the CDR3 is given as CASSLAGGGYGYTF. Read as DNA, the sequence is TGTGCCAGCAGTTTAGCAGGGGGCGGATATGGCTACACCTTC.